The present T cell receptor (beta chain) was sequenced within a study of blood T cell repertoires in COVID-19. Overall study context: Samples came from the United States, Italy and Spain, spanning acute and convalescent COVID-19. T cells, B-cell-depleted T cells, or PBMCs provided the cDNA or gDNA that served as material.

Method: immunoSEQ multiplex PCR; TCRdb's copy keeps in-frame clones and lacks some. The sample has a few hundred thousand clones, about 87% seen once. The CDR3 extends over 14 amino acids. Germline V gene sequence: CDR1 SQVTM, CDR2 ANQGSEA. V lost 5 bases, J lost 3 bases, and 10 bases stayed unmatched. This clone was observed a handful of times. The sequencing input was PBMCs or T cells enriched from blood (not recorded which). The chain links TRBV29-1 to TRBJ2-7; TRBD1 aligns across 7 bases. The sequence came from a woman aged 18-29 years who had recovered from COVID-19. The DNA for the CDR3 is TGCAGCGTTCGAATCGGGACAGCGAACTACGAGCAGTACTTC. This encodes CSVRIGTANYEQYF.